The 21 T cell receptor beta chains in this list originate from one sample, sequenced in a study of STAT5B mutations in CD4+ large granular lymphocyte leukemia. TCRdb keeps only in-frame clones here, not all; method: immunoSEQ multiplex PCR. The data show about 30,000 clones, 76% seen once. The sample consisted of CD4+ T cells from blood buffy coats. Receptor source: a human donor in good health.

The V gene is TRBV14, the J gene TRBJ1-6; 8 bases map to TRBD1. With 6 bases clipped from V and 5 bases from J, the junction kept 6 bases outside the gene matches. CDR1 SGHDN and CDR2 FVKESK come from the germline V gene. This CDR3 spans 15 amino acids. For the CDR3, the DNA is TGTGCCAGCAGGTCCGGACAGGGCAATAATTCACCCCTCCACTTT. It yields the protein CASRSGQGNNSPLHF.

This sequence joins TRBV28 and TRBJ2-7; 10 bases are shared with TRBD1. V lost 4 bases to trimming and J lost 13 bases; unmatched junction nucleotides: 10. The germline gives CDR1 MDHEN, CDR2 SYDVKM. This CDR3 has 13 residues. CDR3 nucleotide sequence: TGTGCCAGCAGTTCTGGACAGGGGGGCGAGGGATACTTC. Translation gives CASSSGQGGEGYF.

Only a few counts were recorded for this clone. Other nucleotide sequences in the sample specify the same CDR3. The chain is built from TRBV5-1 and TRBJ1-3; weak D call: TRBD1 (6 bases). Trimming left V 4 bases short and J 4 bases short, with 12 bases between. The germline gives CDR1 SGHRS, CDR2 YFSETQ. The CDR3 runs 14 residues. In nucleotides, the CDR3 is TGCGCCAGCAGCCTGGAGGGGGTCGGAAACACCATATATTTT. Protein: CASSLEGVGNTIYF.

This chain connects TRBV19 to TRBJ1-4; perhaps TRBD1 as D (6 bases). The CDR3 is 14 residues long. V lost 6 bases to trimming and J lost 7 bases, with 15 bases between them. The germline V gene has CDR1 LNHDA and CDR2 SQIVND (reference sequence). The CDR3 region has the DNA TGTGCCAGTAGGAGTGGGACAAGCGCTGAAAAACTGTTTTTT. Translation gives CASRSGTSAEKLFF.

This rearrangement joins TRBV18 to TRBJ2-4; TRBD1 or TRBD2 may be the D gene (5 bases each). The V end lost 6 bases, the J end lost 1 base, and 13 bases lay between the germline ends. Germline assignment: CDR1 KGHSH and CDR2 LQKENI. This CDR3 spans 15 amino acids. The CDR3 nucleotides are TGTGCCAGCTCCCCTTGGGGGTCCGCCAAAAACATTCAGTACTTC. This codes for CASSPWGSAKNIQYF.

In its sample, this clone was seen once. The rearrangement links TRBV27 to TRBJ2-7, with 10 nucleotides matching TRBD1. Germline CDR1 and CDR2: MNHEY and SMNVEV (reference sequence). The CDR3 contains 15 residues. Trimming at V came to 6 bases and at J to 2 bases, leaving 7 bases not matched to a gene. CDR3 nucleotides: TGTGCCAGCAGAAAGACAGGGGGCCCGACCTACGAGCAGTACTTC. Its translation: CASRKTGGPTYEQYF.

The chain has TRBV9 and TRBJ2-7, with 9 bases fitting TRBD2. The CDR3 extends over 15 amino acids. The junction had 8 bases not matched to a gene; V was cut back by 0 bases and J by 7 bases. The germline V gene has CDR1 SGDLS and CDR2 YYNGEE. As DNA, the CDR3 is TGTGCCAGCAGCGTAGGAGGGGGTAGCGGGGGAGAGCAGTACTTC. This sequence encodes CASSVGGGSGGEQYF.

The V gene is TRBV7-9, the J gene TRBJ2-2, with a weak D call TRBD1 (5 bases). The CDR3 loop spans 13 amino acids. V lost 7 bases and J 8 bases, leaving 14 bases between the germline ends. Germline CDR1 SEHNR, CDR2 FQNEAQ (reference sequence). In nucleotides, the CDR3 is TGTGCCAGCAACACCGCTAGGACAGGGGAGCTGTTTTTT. Protein: CASNTARTGELFF.

The chain links TRBV19 to TRBJ1-5; D gene uncertain. Germline V gives CDR1 LNHDA, CDR2 SQIVND (reference sequence). The CDR3 is made up of 12 amino acids. The ends were cut back, 6 bases at V and 4 bases at J, with 7 bases in the middle. This CDR3 reads CASREVNQPQHF. DNA for the CDR3: TGTGCCAGTAGGGAGGTAAATCAGCCCCAGCATTTT.

The chain couples TRBV28 to TRBJ2-4; D remains unclear. CDR1 is MDHEN, CDR2 SYDVKM, per germline. The CDR3 covers 15 residues. Trimming removed 8 bases at V and 2 bases at J, with 16 bases between. In DNA, the CDR3 is TGTGCCAGCCACGATCAAGGAACGTCCAAAAACATTCAGTACTTC. It yields the protein CASHDQGTSKNIQYF. Full variable domain (rest looked up from reference TRBV28 and TRBJ2-4): DVKVTQSSRYLVKRTGEKVFLECVQDMDHENMFWYRQDPGLGLRLIYFSYDVKMKEKGDIPEGYSVSREKKERFSLILESASTNQTSMYLCASHDQGTSKNIQYFGAGTRLSVL.

This clone was recorded once. The V call is TRBV5-5, the J call TRBJ2-5; TRBD1 is a possible D gene (6 bases). CDR1 SGHKS and CDR2 YYEKEE come from the germline V gene (reference sequence). Trimming shortened V by 1 base and J by 4 bases, and 14 bases separated the two germline ends. The CDR3 has 15 amino acids. Here the CDR3 reads CASSLRVQGRETQYF. The DNA for the CDR3 is TGTGCCAGCAGCTTGCGGGTACAGGGTCGAGAGACCCAGTACTTC. Full variable domain (outside the CDR3, taken from reference TRBV5-5 and TRBJ2-5): DAGVTQSPTHLIKTRGQQVTLRCSPISGHKSVSWYQQVLGQGPQFIFQYYEKEERGRGNFPDRFSARQFPNYSSELNVNALLLGDSALYLCASSLRVQGRETQYFGPGTRLLVL.

The CDR3 region is CASSLIAGGNEQFF. The CDR3 DNA follows: TGTGCCAGCAGCTTAATAGCAGGGGGGAATGAGCAGTTCTTC. The chain is built from TRBV7-6 and TRBJ2-1, with a weak D call TRBD1 (7 bases). This CDR3 has 14 residues. Deletions cut 2 bases from V and 7 bases from J, with 12 bases between. Germline CDR1 reads SGHVS; CDR2 reads FNYEAQ.

The genes are TRBV7-2 and TRBJ2-3; TRBD2 matches 8 bases. Germline V gene data show CDR1 as SGHTA and CDR2 as FQGNSA. The CDR3 totals 15 residues. The J segment lost 6 bases and the V segment lost 4 bases, leaving 9 bases of the junction unmatched. This chain's CDR3 is CASSSSGRVGDTQYF. DNA of the CDR3: TGTGCCAGCAGCTCCAGCGGGAGAGTTGGGGATACGCAGTATTTT.

V and J are TRBV6-1 and TRBJ1-3; no firm D call. The CDR3 sequence is 14 residues long. Per germline, CDR1 MNHNS and CDR2 SASEGT. Trimming removed 1 base at V and 5 bases at J, with 9 bases between. In nucleotides, the CDR3 is TGTGCCAGCAGTGAAGTTAGTAGCCGAAACACCATATATTTT. This translates into CASSEVSSRNTIYF.

J is TRBJ2-5 and V is TRBV11-2, with D hard to call. The CDR3 has 11 residues. Trimming stripped 5 bases from V and 6 bases from J, with 7 bases between. CDR1 is SGHAT and CDR2 is FQNNGV in the germline V gene. Written as DNA, the CDR3 is TGTGCCAGCAGCCCCGGCAAGACCCAGTACTTC. Protein product: CASSPGKTQYF.

The chain recombines TRBV4-2 with TRBJ2-1, with TRBD1 matching over 8 bases. Germline values: CDR1 LGHNA, CDR2 YNFKEQ. The CDR3 has 17 residues. V was clipped by 0 bases and J by 6 bases; unmatched bases: 10. CDR3 nucleotides: TGTGCCAGCAGCCAAGAAGAGGGCAGGGGGCTAGGCAATGAGCAGTTCTTC. Protein: CASSQEEGRGLGNEQFF.

The count of this clone is one. This chain connects TRBV19 to TRBJ2-1, with D perhaps TRBD1 (6 bases). The CDR3 spans 15 residues. Trimming cost V 3 bases and J 10 bases, with 19 bases left between them. Per germline, CDR1 LNHDA and CDR2 SQIVND (reference sequence). This CDR3 is CASSILSGQRKEQFF. CDR3 DNA sequence: TGTGCCAGTAGTATCCTCTCTGGACAGCGCAAGGAGCAGTTCTTC.

The genes are TRBV14 and TRBJ2-2; TRBD1 agrees at 7 bases. Germline V CDR1 and CDR2: SGHDN, FVKESK. The CDR3 sequence is 14 residues long. J was trimmed by 5 bases and V by 5 bases; bases with no gene match: 5. This chain's CDR3 is CASSYLQGTGELFF. CDR3 coding DNA: TGTGCCAGCAGCTACCTACAGGGGACCGGGGAGCTGTTTTTT.

This clone was observed a handful of times. The CDR3 nucleotides are TGTGCCAGCAGCCTAGTAGTTGAAGCTTTCTTT. Translation gives CASSLVVEAFF. The rearrangement links TRBV6-1 to TRBJ1-1; D is ambiguous. Per germline, CDR1 MNHNS and CDR2 SASEGT. V dropped 6 bases and J dropped 7 bases, with 9 bases sitting between them. The CDR3 runs to 11 residues.

The V call is TRBV27, the J call TRBJ2-5; TRBD1 matches 8 bases. Unmatched junction bases numbered 8, after V lost 0 bases and J lost 2 bases. Germline V gives CDR1 MNHEY, CDR2 SMNVEV (reference sequence). The CDR3 has 17 residues. The CDR3 sequence: CASSLSTGTGQQETQYF. The CDR3 nucleotides are TGTGCCAGCAGTTTATCGACCGGGACAGGTCAACAAGAGACCCAGTACTTC.

This clone has just a few counts. The genes are TRBV6-5 and TRBJ1-6; D gene unclear. The CDR3 totals 13 residues. V gave up 5 bases and J gave up 4 bases, with 6 bases separating them. Germline V gene lookup returns CDR1 MNHEY and CDR2 SVGAGI. CDR3 in DNA: TGTGCCAGCAGTCGAGAGTATAATTCACCCCTCCACTTT. Residues: CASSREYNSPLHF.